This entry features one T cell receptor beta chain sequence. Its target is unknown. The data belong to a study of human thymus T cells. Study conclusions and caveats: Unrelated individuals were reported by related research to share highly overlapping thymic repertoires. There appeared to be biased usage of V and J genes in thymic and blood repertoires.

Surgeons resected thymus tissue during corrective heart surgery. Samples came from healthy Finnish infants during open corrective cardiac surgery. TCRdb keeps only in-frame clones here, not all; method: immunoSEQ multiplex PCR. The table has some 130,000 clones, around 94% seen once. Source material: thymus tissue. The sequence derives from a boy younger than two with a congenital heart defect but otherwise immunologically healthy.

Here the CDR3 reads CASSLATLNTQYF. The CDR3 DNA sequence: TGTGCCAGCAGCTTAGCCACCTTGAATACGCAGTATTTT. The rearrangement joins TRBV7-9 to TRBJ2-3; D is undetermined. The CDR3 runs to 13 residues. CDR1 and CDR2 from the germline V gene are SEHNR and FQNEAQ (reference sequence). Deletions cut 0 bases from V and 7 bases from J, with 8 bases between.